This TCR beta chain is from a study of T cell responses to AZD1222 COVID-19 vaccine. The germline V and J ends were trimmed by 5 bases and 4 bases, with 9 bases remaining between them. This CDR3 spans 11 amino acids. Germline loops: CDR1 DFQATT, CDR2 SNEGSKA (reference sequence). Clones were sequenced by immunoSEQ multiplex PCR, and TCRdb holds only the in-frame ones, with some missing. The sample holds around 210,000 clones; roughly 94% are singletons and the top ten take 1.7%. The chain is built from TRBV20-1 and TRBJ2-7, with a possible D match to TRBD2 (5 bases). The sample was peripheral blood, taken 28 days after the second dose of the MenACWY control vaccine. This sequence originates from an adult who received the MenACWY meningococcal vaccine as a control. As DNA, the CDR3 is TGCAGTGCTCGAAGGGAGTACGAGCAGTACTTC. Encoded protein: CSARREYEQYF.